The clone carrying this TCR beta chain turned up a few times. Antigen unknown. These data come from a study of T cells in Graves' hyperthyroidism and ophthalmopathy. Study-wide results and limits: Most clonotypes that expanded in the thyroid above 0.001 also showed up in blood. Ophthalmopathy and stable hyperthyroidism were separated by a 13 V-J model.

Patients were excluded because of uncontrolled infection, other autoimmune disease, pregnancy or lactation. This CDR3 spans 15 amino acids. The J segment lost 9 bases and the V segment lost 6 bases, leaving 13 bases of the junction unmatched. CDR1 is LNHNV, CDR2 YYDKDF, per germline (reference sequence). TCR beta CDR3 sequences were amplified from RNA transcripts. Primed by the HTBI set, a first-round RT-PCR was run on the TCR CDR3. TCRdb fed the multiplex PCR reads into MiXCR, producing one record per CDR3 protein. Altogether approximately 490,000 distinct CDR3 sequences are present, 20% to 25% being singletons, with the ten largest covering roughly 49%.

The chain joins TRBV15 to TRBJ2-1; the match to TRBD2 covers 8 bases. The origin of this receptor is a woman in her 70s with Graves' ophthalmopathy. The material sequenced was blood. This CDR3 is CATSLSGSSASEQFF. The CDR3 nucleotides read TGTGCCACCAGTCTAAGCGGGAGTTCAGCTAGTGAGCAGTTCTTC.